This T cell receptor (beta chain) was captured by sequencing in a study of blood T cell repertoires in COVID-19. Study summary: Samples representing acute and convalescent COVID-19 were sourced from the United States, Italy and Spain. Nucleic acid was either cDNA or gDNA, and it came from T cells, B-cell-depleted T cells, or PBMCs.

The CDR3 consists of 15 residues. V shed 2 bases and J 5 bases; nucleotides not matched to a gene: 6. The germline V gene encodes CDR1 GTSNPN and CDR2 SVGIG (reference sequence). TCRdb's table, derived via immunoSEQ multiplex PCR, lists solely in-frame clones and lacks some. The sample consists of approximately 120,000 clones, roughly four fifths of them appearing once. This clone occurred a few times. Sequences were obtained from peripheral blood. V and J are TRBV30 and TRBJ1-6, with 7 bases matching TRBD1. This sequence originates from a human donor in a cohort sampled during active COVID-19. The CDR3 DNA is TGTGCCTGGAGTTTTTACAGGGGTAATAATTCACCCCTCCACTTT. Amino acids: CAWSFYRGNNSPLHF.